Below, 25 T cell receptor beta chains from the same sample are listed, as sequenced in a study of blood T cells in healthy people across ages. Primers used in a second PCR of roughly 6 to 11 cycles were a sample-barcoded 5' primer and a J-beta primer mix. TCRdb called the 5' RACE reads again in MiXCR, with one record for every CDR3 protein. The sample includes 1,500,000 or so distinct CDR3 sequences, 35% to 45% of them seen just once. The specimen was blood. The receptors were gathered from a woman under 30 in good health.

CDR3 amino acids: CAWSRDRGGNQPQHF. In DNA form, the CDR3 reads TGTGCCTGGAGCCGGGACAGGGGTGGCAATCAGCCCCAGCATTTT. The chain recombines TRBV30 with TRBJ1-5, with TRBD1 identical over 10 bases. The CDR3 is 15 amino acids. Germline-derived CDR1 and CDR2 are GTSNPN and SVGIG (reference sequence). With V trimmed by 3 bases and J by 2 bases, 4 bases remained unmatched. Combining the CDR3 with reference TRBV30 and TRBJ1-5 gives the whole variable domain SQTIHQWPATLVQPVGSPLSLECTVEGTSNPNLYWYRQAAGRGLQLLFYSVGIGQISSEVPQNLSASRPQDRQFILSSKKLLLSDSGFYLCAWSRDRGGNQPQHFGDGTRLSIL.

The chain is built from TRBV6-2 or TRBV6-3 and TRBJ1-1, with 7 bases aligning to TRBD1. This CDR3 contains 20 residues. Losses at the gene ends were 7 bases for V and 1 base for J; bases not matched to a gene: 24. Germline values: CDR1 MNHEY, CDR2 SVGEGT. The CDR3 loop reads CASTTPGQPGRKLGNTEAFF. As DNA, the CDR3 is TGTGCCAGCACCACACCGGGACAGCCGGGTCGGAAGTTAGGGAACACTGAAGCTTTCTTT.

This clonotype was found many times. The rearrangement uses TRBV29-1 and TRBJ2-3; D gene unclear. CDR1 is SQVTM and CDR2 is ANQGSEA in the germline V gene. CDR3 length equals 10 residues. Trimming pared 7 bases from V and 1 base from J, leaving 3 bases between. CDR3 in amino acids: CSAGTDTQYF. The DNA for the CDR3 is TGCAGCGCTGGCACAGATACGCAGTATTTT.

This clonotype was detected a few times. This sequence joins TRBV20-1 and TRBJ2-5, with 8 bases that match TRBD2. The CDR3 runs 11 residues. Germline V gene data show CDR1 as DFQATT and CDR2 as SNEGSKA (reference sequence). The trim removed 8 bases at V and 5 bases at J, leaving 4 bases unmatched. This chain's CDR3 is CSPGGSETQYF. As DNA, the CDR3 is TGCAGTCCGGGGGGGTCGGAGACCCAGTACTTC.

This clonotype has only a few counts. The chain couples TRBV11-2 to TRBJ1-4, with D possibly TRBD1 on 5 matching bases. V shed 3 bases and J shed 3 bases, with 17 bases lying between them. This CDR3 has 17 amino acids. Germline V lookup: CDR1 SGHAT, CDR2 FQNNGV. The CDR3 nucleotides are TGTGCCAGCAGCTTCTGGCTGGGGCCCCGAGCTAATGAAAAACTGTTTTTT. It yields the protein CASSFWLGPRANEKLFF.

The chain joins TRBV29-1 to TRBJ2-3, with D unclear. The V end lost 2 bases, the J end lost 2 bases, and 11 bases lay between the germline ends. The CDR3 spans 14 residues. Germline CDR1 reads SQVTM; CDR2 reads ANQGSEA. CDR3 nucleotide sequence: TGCAGCGTTGAACCCCGGGCCGTCACAGATACGCAGTATTTT. Protein sequence: CSVEPRAVTDTQYF.

The chain has TRBV7-9 and TRBJ1-1, with a weak D call TRBD1 (5 bases). V was pared by 10 bases and J by 5 bases, with 23 bases between. The CDR3 totals 15 residues. CDR1 SEHNR and CDR2 FQNEAQ come from the germline V gene (reference sequence). The CDR3 DNA reads TGTGCCACCGTTGCGGGGTGGGGGTTAGAGACTGAAGCTTTCTTT. It specifies CATVAGWGLETEAFF.

The V and J genes are TRBV28 and TRBJ2-7; 7 bases are shared with TRBD2. The CDR3 consists of 15 residues. V trimming: 4 bases; J trimming: 2 bases; junction bases outside the gene matches: 8. Per germline, CDR1 MDHEN and CDR2 SYDVKM. The CDR3 region has the DNA TGTGCCAGCAGTTCTCCGGGACTACACCCCTACGAGCAGTACTTC. Encoded protein: CASSSPGLHPYEQYF.

This clonotype has more than one count but fewer than ten. The chain recombines TRBV6-1 with TRBJ1-1, with 7 bases fitting TRBD1. V lost 6 bases to trimming and J lost 6 bases; unmatched junction nucleotides: 4. The germline V gene encodes CDR1 MNHNS and CDR2 SASEGT. This CDR3 has 12 amino acids. The CDR3 region is CASRGTEPEAFF. CDR3 nucleotide sequence: TGTGCCAGCAGGGGGACAGAACCTGAAGCTTTCTTT.

The chain has TRBV5-1 and TRBJ2-5; unclear D gene. The better agreement between TRBJ2-7 and the DNA end casts doubt on the J call. The CDR3 runs to 15 residues. From germline, CDR1 is SGHRS and CDR2 YFSETQ. Here the CDR3 reads CASGSGDALAYEQYF. CDR3 nucleotide sequence: TGCGCCAGCGGATCCGGAGACGCGCTGGCCTACGAGCAGTACTTC.

The chain has TRBV6-2 or TRBV6-3 and TRBJ2-2; 12 positions agree with TRBD2. The trim removed 6 bases at V and 4 bases at J, leaving 12 bases unmatched. Germline assignment: CDR1 MNHEY and CDR2 SVGEGT. CDR3 length: 18 amino acids. CDR3 protein: CASRLPPSSGRATGELFF. CDR3 coding DNA: TGTGCCAGCAGACTTCCCCCTTCTAGCGGGAGGGCCACCGGGGAGCTGTTTTTT.

V usage is TRBV19 and J usage is TRBJ1-5; TRBD1 agrees at 11 bases. CDR3 length: 15 amino acids. Germline CDR1 LNHDA, CDR2 SQIVND (reference sequence). V trimming: 5 bases; J trimming: 5 bases; junction bases outside the gene matches: 5. The DNA for the CDR3 is TGTGCCAGTAGTGTTGGGACAGGGGGACATCAGCCCCAGCATTTT. Its protein is CASSVGTGGHQPQHF.

The sample holds one count of this clonotype. CDR3 loop: CASSLHRAGPADTQYF. The CDR3 coding sequence is TGTGCCAGCAGCTTACACCGAGCCGGTCCGGCAGATACGCAGTATTTT. The chain uses TRBV7-2 and TRBJ2-3; D unresolved. The CDR3 loop spans 16 amino acids. Per germline, CDR1 SGHTA and CDR2 FQGNSA. The V end lost 2 bases, the J end lost 4 bases, and 16 bases lay between the germline ends.

The chain employs TRBV5-1 and TRBJ2-5; 7 bases align to TRBD1. This CDR3 is built from 17 residues. Trimming at V came to 3 bases and at J to 5 bases, leaving 16 bases not matched to a gene. CDR1 is SGHRS and CDR2 is YFSETQ in the germline V gene. The CDR3 DNA follows: TGCGCCAGCAGCTATGGACCAGAAAGGGGACAGTTGGAGACCCAGTACTTC. The encoded protein is CASSYGPERGQLETQYF.

V is TRBV15 and J is TRBJ2-1; possibly TRBD2 for D (6 bases). This CDR3 is 15 amino acids long. The V end lost 3 bases, the J end lost 6 bases, and 15 bases lay between the germline ends. Germline V gene data show CDR1 as LNHNV and CDR2 as YYDKDF (reference sequence). CDR3 DNA sequence: TGTGCCACCAGCAGCAGCGGGTGGATGATCAATGAGCAGTTCTTC. Translating it yields CATSSSGWMINEQFF.

This clonotype has just a few counts. The rearrangement links TRBV4-1 to TRBJ2-7; D gene unclear. Germline loops: CDR1 MGHRA, CDR2 YSYEKL. Trimming stripped 1 base from V and 3 bases from J, with 10 bases between. The CDR3 has 14 amino acids. DNA of the CDR3: TGCGCCAGCAGCCAAGGGCAGGTCAACTACGAGCAGTACTTC. This encodes CASSQGQVNYEQYF.

The chain employs TRBV6-2 or TRBV6-3 and TRBJ2-1, with 10 nucleotides matching TRBD2. CDR3 length: 17 residues. V shed 4 bases, J shed 2 bases, and the junction held 8 bases outside the gene matches. CDR1 and CDR2 (germline): MNHEY, SVGEGT. The CDR3 DNA reads as TGTGCCAGCAGTTCTATGACTAGCGGGTTAACCTACAATGAGCAGTTCTTC. As protein: CASSSMTSGLTYNEQFF.

The table lists this clonotype with a few counts. The CDR3 spells CASSYSAGGGNQPQHF. The CDR3, as DNA: TGTGCCAGCAGTTACTCGGCAGGGGGTGGAAATCAGCCCCAGCATTTT. The chain carries TRBV6-6 and TRBJ1-5, with 7 bases that match TRBD1. Trimming cost V 0 bases and J 4 bases; bases outside gene matches: 6. Looked up from germline, CDR1 is MNHNY and CDR2 is SVGAGI (reference sequence). This CDR3 is built from 16 residues.

The chain couples TRBV20-1 to TRBJ2-5; D possibly corresponds to TRBD2 (5 bases). V was trimmed by 0 bases and J by 5 bases, leaving 13 bases between them. Germline CDR1 and CDR2: DFQATT and SNEGSKA (reference sequence). The CDR3 runs 14 residues. This CDR3 is CSARDPGSGETQYF. In nucleotides, the CDR3 is TGCAGTGCTAGAGATCCGGGGTCCGGGGAGACCCAGTACTTC.

This clonotype was recorded a few times. This chain connects TRBV7-9 to TRBJ2-1; D is ambiguous. V was pared by 0 bases and J by 4 bases, with 10 bases between. Germline lookup yields CDR1 SEHNR and CDR2 FQNEAQ (reference sequence). The CDR3 runs 15 residues. The CDR3 DNA sequence: TGTGCCAGCAGCTTAGCCGTCAGGAATTACAATGAGCAGTTCTTC. It encodes CASSLAVRNYNEQFF.

In this sample, this clonotype turned up a few times. The genes are TRBV3-1 and TRBJ2-1; 9 bases line up with TRBD2. Per germline, CDR1 LGHDT and CDR2 YNNKEL (reference sequence). CDR3 size: 18 residues. The junction had 10 bases not matched to a gene; V was cut back by 2 bases and J by 2 bases. The CDR3 region is CASSQRLAAGGPYNEQFF. CDR3 nucleotides: TGTGCCAGCAGCCAAAGGTTGGCGGCGGGAGGGCCCTACAATGAGCAGTTCTTC.

The gene calls are TRBV25-1 and TRBJ2-4, with 11 positions matching TRBD1. The DNA end lines up better with TRBJ2-7; the J call may be wrong. The CDR3 loop spans 15 amino acids. CDR1 is MGHDK, CDR2 SYGVNS, per germline. CDR3 sequence reads: CASSGPGTGGNEQYF. The CDR3 DNA sequence: TGTGCCAGCAGTGGACCCGGGACAGGGGGGAACGAGCAGTACTTC.

This clonotype appeared once. The V call is TRBV6-2 or TRBV6-3, the J call TRBJ2-7; 10 bases align to TRBD2. CDR3 length: 17 amino acids. Germline lookup yields CDR1 MNHEY and CDR2 SVGEGT. Trimming took 6 bases from V and 3 from J; bases not matched to a gene: 14. The CDR3 reads CASSQREGRYSDYEQYF. The CDR3 DNA is TGTGCCAGCAGCCAGCGGGAGGGCCGTTATTCTGACTACGAGCAGTACTTC.

The chain links TRBV6-5 to TRBJ2-1, with D tentatively TRBD1 or TRBD2 (7 bases each). The germline CDR1 and CDR2 sequences are MNHEY and SVGAGI. V lost 2 bases to trimming and J lost 0 bases, with 17 bases between them. This CDR3 comprises 18 residues. The CDR3 is CASSYGEGARASYNEQFF. The CDR3, as DNA: TGTGCCAGCAGTTACGGGGAGGGGGCGCGAGCCTCCTACAATGAGCAGTTCTTC.

The rearrangement joins TRBV3-1 to TRBJ1-4, with D unresolved. Germline values: CDR1 LGHDT, CDR2 YNNKEL (reference sequence). This CDR3 is 14 amino acids long. With 4 bases removed from V and 8 bases from J, the gap between germline ends came to 14 bases. CDR3 nucleotide sequence: TGTGCCAGCAGCCGGACGGCCCGTGACGAAAAACTGTTTTTT. The encoded protein is CASSRTARDEKLFF.